This TCR beta chain was retrieved from a study of T cell repertoires in cytomegalovirus infection. For this clonotype: What it recognizes is unknown.

TCRdb re-analysed the reads in MiXCR, keeping a single row per CDR3 protein. This table holds some 130,000 distinct CDR3 sequences, roughly a third found once. The trim removed 3 bases at V and 1 base at J, leaving 5 bases unmatched. The CDR3 extends over 15 amino acids. Germline assignment: CDR1 LNHDA and CDR2 SQIVND (reference sequence). The V gene is TRBV19, the J gene TRBJ1-1; 7 positions match TRBD1. The TCR was taken from a human donor in good health (CMV status not recorded). Some clones in this sample may be carry-over from other donors' samples. Here the sequenced sample was CD8+ T cells from cultured PBMCs, taken from culture after CMV antigen stimulation. In DNA, the CDR3 is TGTGCCAGTAGTATCGGACAGGCGCCGAACACTGAAGCTTTCTTT. Amino acid sequence: CASSIGQAPNTEAFF.